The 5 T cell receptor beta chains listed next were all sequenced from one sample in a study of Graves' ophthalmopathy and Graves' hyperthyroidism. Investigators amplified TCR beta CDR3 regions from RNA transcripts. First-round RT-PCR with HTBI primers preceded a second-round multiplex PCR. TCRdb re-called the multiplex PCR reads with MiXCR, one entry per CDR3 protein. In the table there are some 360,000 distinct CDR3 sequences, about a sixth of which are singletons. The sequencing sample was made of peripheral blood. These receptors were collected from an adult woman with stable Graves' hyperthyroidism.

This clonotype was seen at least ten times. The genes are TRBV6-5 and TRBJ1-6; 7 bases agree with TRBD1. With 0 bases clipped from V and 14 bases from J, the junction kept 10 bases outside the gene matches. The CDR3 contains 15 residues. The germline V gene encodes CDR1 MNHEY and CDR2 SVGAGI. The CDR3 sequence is CASSYSGTDSYSLHF. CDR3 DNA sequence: TGTGCCAGCAGTTACTCCGGGACAGACTCTTACTCCCTCCACTTT.

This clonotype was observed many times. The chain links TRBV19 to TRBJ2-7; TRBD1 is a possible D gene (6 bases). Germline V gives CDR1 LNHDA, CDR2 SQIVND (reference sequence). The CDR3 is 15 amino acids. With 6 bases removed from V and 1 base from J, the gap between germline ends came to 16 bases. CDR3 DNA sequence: TGTGCCAGTAGCGGGATCGAAACAGGGTCCTACGAGCAGTACTTC. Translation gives CASSGIETGSYEQYF.

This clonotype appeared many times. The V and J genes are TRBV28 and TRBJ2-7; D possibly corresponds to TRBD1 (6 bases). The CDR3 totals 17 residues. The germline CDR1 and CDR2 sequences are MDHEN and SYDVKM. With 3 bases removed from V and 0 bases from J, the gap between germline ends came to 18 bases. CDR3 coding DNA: TGTGCCAGCAGTTTTGGGCCACGCCAGGGGAGCTCCTACGAGCAGTACTTC. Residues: CASSFGPRQGSSYEQYF.

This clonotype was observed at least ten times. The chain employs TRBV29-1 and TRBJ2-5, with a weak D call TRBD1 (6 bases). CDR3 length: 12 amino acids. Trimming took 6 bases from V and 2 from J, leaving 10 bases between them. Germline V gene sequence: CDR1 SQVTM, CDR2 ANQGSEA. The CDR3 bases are TGCAGCGTGGACACAGGGCAAGAGACCCAGTACTTC. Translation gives CSVDTGQETQYF.

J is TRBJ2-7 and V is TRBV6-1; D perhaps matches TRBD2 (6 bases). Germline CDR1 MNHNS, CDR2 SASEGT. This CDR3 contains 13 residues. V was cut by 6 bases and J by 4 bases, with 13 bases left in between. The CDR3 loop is CASRSSGFYEQYF. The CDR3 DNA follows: TGTGCCAGCAGGTCGAGCGGGTTTTACGAGCAGTACTTC.